A single sample gave rise to the 20 T cell receptor beta chains below, sequenced in a study of shared clonotypes between healthy human individuals. Generated by immunoSEQ multiplex PCR, the TCRdb table keeps only in-frame clones and is missing some. This table has fewer than 1.6 million clones, just under 99% appearing once. Sequenced material: naive CD4+ T cells sorted from blood. Subset meaning: CD45RA+ positively selected. The receptors come from a man aged 25-45 years in good health.

The CDR3 DNA is TGCGCCAGCAGTGAGTCAGTCTCCCTAGGCGAGCAGTACTTC. Its translation: CASSESVSLGEQYF. The chain carries TRBV10-1 and TRBJ2-7; D is unresolved. In germline, CDR1 is WNHNN, CDR2 SYGVQD (reference sequence). V was clipped by 0 bases and J by 6 bases, with 12 bases between them. The CDR3 contains 14 residues.

This clone was observed a single time. The genes are TRBV5-1 and TRBJ1-1, with unresolved D. The V gene's germline CDR1 is SGHRS and CDR2 YFSETQ. V was trimmed by 0 bases and J by 5 bases, leaving 8 bases between them. The CDR3 is made up of 13 amino acids. CDR3 sequence: CASSLVGETEAFF. For the CDR3, the DNA is TGCGCCAGCAGCTTGGTCGGGGAGACTGAAGCTTTCTTT.

CDR3 nucleotide sequence: TGCGCCAGCAGCTTGGTTCCTCGGAATGAAAAACTGTTTTTT. Its protein product is CASSLVPRNEKLFF. The genes are TRBV5-1 and TRBJ1-4; no definite D call. Between the trimmed V and J ends, which lost 0 bases and 5 bases, there was a span of 8 bases. Germline loops: CDR1 SGHRS, CDR2 YFSETQ. There are 14 residues in the CDR3. Full variable domain (rest looked up from reference TRBV5-1 and TRBJ1-4): KAGVTQTPRYLIKTRGQQVTLSCSPISGHRSVSWYQQTPGQGLQFLFEYFSETQRNKGNFPGRFSGRQFSNSRSEMNVSTLELGDSALYLCASSLVPRNEKLFFGSGTQLSVL.

The chain links TRBV27 to TRBJ2-7, with 13 nucleotides matching TRBD2. There are 15 residues in the CDR3. The junction had 4 bases not matched to a gene; V was cut back by 5 bases and J by 3 bases. From germline, CDR1 is MNHEY and CDR2 SMNVEV (reference sequence). This CDR3 is CASSHGLAGVYEQYF. The CDR3 bases are TGTGCCAGCAGTCATGGACTAGCGGGAGTCTACGAGCAGTACTTC.

The genes are TRBV28 and TRBJ1-1; the D is unclear. V was cut by 2 bases and J by 1 base, with 5 bases left in between. The germline V gene has CDR1 MDHEN and CDR2 SYDVKM. This CDR3 contains 13 residues. The CDR3 DNA reads as TGTGCCAGCAGTTTAAGCCGGAACACTGAAGCTTTCTTT. Translating it yields CASSLSRNTEAFF.

This sequence joins TRBV19 and TRBJ1-1; unclear D gene. V lost 5 bases, J lost 4 bases, and 20 bases lay in between. CDR1 and CDR2 from the germline V gene are LNHDA and SQIVND (reference sequence). The CDR3 consists of 16 residues. Here the CDR3 DNA reads TGTGCCAGTAGTCAGACATCGGCAGGTTTCGGCACTGAAGCTTTCTTT. Translated, it gives CASSQTSAGFGTEAFF.

This CDR3 is CASSLNTDFLFYEQYF. The CDR3 nucleotides read TGTGCCAGCAGCTTAAATACTGACTTTCTGTTTTACGAGCAGTACTTC. V is TRBV11-2 and J is TRBJ2-7; no firm D call. Germline CDR1 reads SGHAT; CDR2 reads FQNNGV. V was trimmed by 2 bases and J by 4 bases, leaving 18 bases between them. The CDR3 contains 16 residues.

The J gene is TRBJ2-1, the V gene TRBV5-1, with D perhaps matching TRBD1 or TRBD2 (5 bases each). V lost 4 bases to trimming and J lost 8 bases, with 16 bases between them. Germline lookup yields CDR1 SGHRS and CDR2 YFSETQ. This CDR3 contains 14 residues. The CDR3, as DNA: TGCGCCAGCAGCAGGGACCCACCCCTGGATGAGCAGTTCTTC. This encodes CASSRDPPLDEQFF. Combining the CDR3 with reference TRBV5-1 and TRBJ2-1 gives the whole variable domain KAGVTQTPRYLIKTRGQQVTLSCSPISGHRSVSWYQQTPGQGLQFLFEYFSETQRNKGNFPGRFSGRQFSNSRSEMNVSTLELGDSALYLCASSRDPPLDEQFFGPGTRLTVL.

V and J are TRBV18 and TRBJ2-3, with a weak D call TRBD2 (5 bases). V lost 3 bases to trimming and J lost 6 bases, with 10 bases between them. This CDR3 has 13 residues. CDR1 and CDR2 (germline): KGHSH, LQKENI. CDR3 nucleotides: TGTGCCAGCTCACCCGGCGAGCGGGATACGCAGTATTTT. This encodes CASSPGERDTQYF. The full variable domain, rest sourced from reference TRBV18 and TRBJ2-3, is NAGVMQNPRHLVRRRGQEARLRCSPMKGHSHVYWYRQLPEEGLKFMVYLQKENIIDESGMPKERFSAEFPKEGPSILRIQQVVRGDSAAYFCASSPGERDTQYFGPGTRLTVL.

The V gene is TRBV7-2, the J gene TRBJ2-7; no clear D. V was pared by 2 bases and J by 0 bases, with 8 bases between. This CDR3 has 14 residues. CDR1 is SGHTA and CDR2 is FQGNSA in the germline V gene. The CDR3 here is CASSLLGFSYEQYF. For the CDR3, the DNA is TGTGCCAGCAGCTTATTAGGTTTCTCCTACGAGCAGTACTTC.

V and J are TRBV7-2 and TRBJ2-4, with 7 positions matching TRBD1. Looked up from germline, CDR1 is SGHTA and CDR2 is FQGNSA. There are 15 residues in the CDR3. V dropped 2 bases and J dropped 8; count of bases not matched to a gene: 9. CDR3 sequence: CASSLRQGRIDIQYF. CDR3 DNA: TGTGCCAGCAGCTTAAGACAGGGCCGTATCGACATTCAGTACTTC.

The chain couples TRBV6-5 to TRBJ2-3, with unresolved D. Germline lookup yields CDR1 MNHEY and CDR2 SVGAGI. The CDR3 sequence is 16 residues long. Trimming took off 0 bases at V and 4 bases at J, with 14 bases between the two ends. This chain's CDR3 is CASSYSNGVGADTQYF. CDR3 nucleotide sequence: TGTGCCAGCAGTTACTCGAACGGAGTGGGCGCAGATACGCAGTATTTT.

The V and J genes are TRBV5-5 and TRBJ1-1, with D maybe TRBD1 (6 bases). The CDR3 spans 14 residues. CDR1 SGHKS and CDR2 YYEKEE come from the germline V gene (reference sequence). Trimming left V 6 bases short and J 1 base short, with 13 bases between. CDR3 coding DNA: TGTGCCAGCATCCAGGGGACACCGAACACTGAAGCTTTCTTT. Its translation is CASIQGTPNTEAFF.

V usage is TRBV6-9 and J usage is TRBJ2-7; a possible D gene is TRBD2 (7 bases). Germline values: CDR1 MNHGY, CDR2 SVAAGI. Trimming took off 3 bases at V and 7 bases at J, with 13 bases between the two ends. CDR3 length: 13 amino acids. The CDR3 sequence is CASSYQGREEQYF. CDR3 sequence (DNA): TGTGCCAGCAGTTACCAGGGGCGGGAGGAGCAGTACTTC.

This clone was detected only a few times. The gene calls are TRBV14 and TRBJ2-7; TRBD2 agrees at 9 bases. CDR1 is SGHDN, CDR2 FVKESK, per germline. The CDR3 runs 14 residues. V lost 6 bases, J lost 5 bases, and 8 bases stayed unmatched. This CDR3 reads CASSDPGLANEQYF. The CDR3 nucleotides are TGTGCCAGCAGTGATCCGGGACTAGCAAACGAGCAGTACTTC.

The rearrangement joins TRBV6-6 to TRBJ2-3; 11 bases are a match to TRBD2. Germline V gives CDR1 MNHNY, CDR2 SVGAGI (reference sequence). The ends lost 5 bases at V and 4 bases at J; junction bases unmatched: 8. The CDR3 covers 16 residues. The CDR3 region is CASSNLLAGVPDTQYF. CDR3 DNA: TGTGCCAGCAGTAACCTACTAGCGGGAGTCCCAGATACGCAGTATTTT.

The V call is TRBV19, the J call TRBJ1-5; D gene unclear. CDR1 is LNHDA, CDR2 SQIVND, per germline (reference sequence). The CDR3 contains 14 residues. Trimming stripped 7 bases from V and 0 bases from J, with 10 bases between. Here the CDR3 reads CASKSLPSNQPQHF. CDR3 DNA sequence: TGTGCCAGTAAGTCCCTCCCTAGCAATCAGCCCCAGCATTTT.

This clone was seen a single time. This chain connects TRBV7-2 to TRBJ2-7, with 8 bases that match TRBD1. The V segment lost 0 bases and the J segment 9 bases; nucleotides outside the gene matches: 13. The CDR3 consists of 16 residues. Germline values: CDR1 SGHTA, CDR2 FQGNSA. This chain's CDR3 is CASSLANRDRFISQYF. DNA for the CDR3: TGTGCCAGCAGCTTAGCCAACAGGGACAGGTTTATTTCGCAGTACTTC.

The count of this clone is one. V gene TRBV10-2 combines with J gene TRBJ1-2; D remains ambiguous. This CDR3 is 13 amino acids long. Germline CDR1 WSHSY, CDR2 SAAADI. The V gene lost 0 bases and the J gene lost 3 bases, with 5 bases spanning the gap. The CDR3 protein is CASSESWDYGYTF. For the CDR3, the DNA is TGCGCCAGCAGTGAGTCGTGGGACTATGGCTACACCTTC.

The chain couples TRBV18 to TRBJ1-4, with unresolved D. V dropped 0 bases and J dropped 11 bases, with 13 bases sitting between them. The CDR3 is 14 residues long. CDR1 is KGHSH and CDR2 is LQKENI in the germline V gene. The CDR3 is CASSPPETATKLFF. The CDR3 region has the DNA TGTGCCAGCTCACCACCGGAGACCGCAACGAAACTGTTTTTT.